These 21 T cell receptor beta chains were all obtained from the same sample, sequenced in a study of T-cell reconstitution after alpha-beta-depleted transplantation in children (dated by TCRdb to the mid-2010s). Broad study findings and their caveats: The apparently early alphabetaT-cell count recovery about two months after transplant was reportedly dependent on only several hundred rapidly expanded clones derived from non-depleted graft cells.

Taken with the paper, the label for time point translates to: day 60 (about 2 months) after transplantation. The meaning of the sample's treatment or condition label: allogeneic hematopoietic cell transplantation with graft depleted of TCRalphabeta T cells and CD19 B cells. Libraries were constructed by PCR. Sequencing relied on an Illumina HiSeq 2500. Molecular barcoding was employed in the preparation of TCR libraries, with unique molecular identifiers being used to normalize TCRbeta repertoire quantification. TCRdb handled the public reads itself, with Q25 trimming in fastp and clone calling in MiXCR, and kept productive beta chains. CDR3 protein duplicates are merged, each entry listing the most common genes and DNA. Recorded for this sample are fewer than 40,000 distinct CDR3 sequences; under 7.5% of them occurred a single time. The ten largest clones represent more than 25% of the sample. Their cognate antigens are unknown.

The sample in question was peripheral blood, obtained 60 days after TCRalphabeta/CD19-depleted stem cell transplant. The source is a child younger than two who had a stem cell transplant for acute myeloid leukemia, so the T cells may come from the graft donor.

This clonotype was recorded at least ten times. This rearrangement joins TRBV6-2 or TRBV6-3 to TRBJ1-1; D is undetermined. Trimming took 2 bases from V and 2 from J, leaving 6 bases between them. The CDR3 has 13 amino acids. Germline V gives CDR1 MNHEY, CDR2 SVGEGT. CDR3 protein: CASSYTGNTEAFF. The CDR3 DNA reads TGTGCCAGCAGTTACACGGGAAACACTGAAGCTTTCTTT.

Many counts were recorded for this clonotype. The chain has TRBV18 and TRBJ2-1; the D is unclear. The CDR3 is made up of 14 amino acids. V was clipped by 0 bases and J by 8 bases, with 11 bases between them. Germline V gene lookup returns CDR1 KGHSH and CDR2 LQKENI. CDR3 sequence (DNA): TGTGCCAGCTCACCACCACGCCCTTGGGATGAGCAGTTCTTC. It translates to CASSPPRPWDEQFF.

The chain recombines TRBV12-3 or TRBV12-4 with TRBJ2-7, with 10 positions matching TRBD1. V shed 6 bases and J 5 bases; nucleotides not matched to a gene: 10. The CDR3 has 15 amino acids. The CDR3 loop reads CASSPTGTGVDEQYF. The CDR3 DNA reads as TGTGCCAGCAGCCCCACCGGGACAGGGGTCGACGAGCAGTACTTC.

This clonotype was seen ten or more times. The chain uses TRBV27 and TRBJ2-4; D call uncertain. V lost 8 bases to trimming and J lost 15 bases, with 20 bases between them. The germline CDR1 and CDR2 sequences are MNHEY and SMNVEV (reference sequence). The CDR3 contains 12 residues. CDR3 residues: CASGLSNRPWYF. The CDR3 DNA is TGTGCCAGCGGCTTAAGCAATCGGCCTTGGTACTTC.

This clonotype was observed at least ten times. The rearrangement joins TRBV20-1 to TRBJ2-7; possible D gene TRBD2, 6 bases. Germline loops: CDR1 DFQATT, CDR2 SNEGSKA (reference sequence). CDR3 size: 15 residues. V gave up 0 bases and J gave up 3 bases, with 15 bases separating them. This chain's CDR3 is CSARDPASANYEQYF. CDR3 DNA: TGCAGTGCTAGAGATCCGGCTAGCGCAAACTACGAGCAGTACTTC.

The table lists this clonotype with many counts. The CDR3 region is CASTDRVGYEQYF. CDR3 nucleotides: TGTGCCAGCACGGACAGGGTAGGCTACGAGCAGTACTTC. The chain carries TRBV11-2 and TRBJ2-7; 8 bases are a match to TRBD1. CDR3 length: 13 amino acids. CDR1 is SGHAT and CDR2 is FQNNGV in the germline V gene. Trimming took 7 bases from V and 3 from J; bases not matched to a gene: 5.

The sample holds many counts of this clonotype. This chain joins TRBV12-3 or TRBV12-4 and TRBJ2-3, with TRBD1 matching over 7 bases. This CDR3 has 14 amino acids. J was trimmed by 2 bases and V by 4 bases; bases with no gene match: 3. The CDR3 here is CASSSGTVTDTQYF. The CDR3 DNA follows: TGTGCCAGCAGTTCCGGGACAGTCACAGATACGCAGTATTTT.

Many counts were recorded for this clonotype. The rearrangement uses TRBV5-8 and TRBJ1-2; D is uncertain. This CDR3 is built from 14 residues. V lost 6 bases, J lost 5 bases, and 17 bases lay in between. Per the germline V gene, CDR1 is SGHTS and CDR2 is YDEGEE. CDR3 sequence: CASTVPGYGYGYTF. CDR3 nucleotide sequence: TGTGCCAGCACCGTCCCGGGGTATGGGTATGGCTACACCTTC.

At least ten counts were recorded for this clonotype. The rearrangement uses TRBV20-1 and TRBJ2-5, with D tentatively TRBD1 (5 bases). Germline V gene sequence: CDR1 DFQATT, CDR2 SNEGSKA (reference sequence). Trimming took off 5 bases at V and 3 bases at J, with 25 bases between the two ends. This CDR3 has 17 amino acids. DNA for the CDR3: TGCAGTGCTTATGGGGCTAGAGGTCTTATAGGGGAAGAGACCCAGTACTTC. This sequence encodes CSAYGARGLIGEETQYF.

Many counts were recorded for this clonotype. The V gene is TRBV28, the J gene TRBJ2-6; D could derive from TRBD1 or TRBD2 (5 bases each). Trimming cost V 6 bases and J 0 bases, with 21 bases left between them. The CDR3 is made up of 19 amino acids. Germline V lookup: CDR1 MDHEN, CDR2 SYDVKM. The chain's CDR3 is CASSLTPGRTHSGANVLTF. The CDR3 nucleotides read TGTGCCAGCAGCCTTACACCGGGACGGACCCACTCTGGGGCCAACGTCCTGACTTTC.

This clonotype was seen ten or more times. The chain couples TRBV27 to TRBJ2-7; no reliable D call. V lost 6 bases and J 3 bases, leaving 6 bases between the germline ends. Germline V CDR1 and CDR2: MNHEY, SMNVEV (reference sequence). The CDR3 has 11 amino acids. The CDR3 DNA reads TGTGCCAGCAGAACGGGCTACGAGCAGTACTTC. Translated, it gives CASRTGYEQYF.

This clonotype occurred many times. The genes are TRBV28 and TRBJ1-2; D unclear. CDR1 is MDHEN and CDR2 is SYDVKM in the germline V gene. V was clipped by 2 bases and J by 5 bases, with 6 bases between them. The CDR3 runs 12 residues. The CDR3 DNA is TGTGCCAGCAGTTTAGGAGGATATGGCTACACCTTC. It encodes CASSLGGYGYTF.

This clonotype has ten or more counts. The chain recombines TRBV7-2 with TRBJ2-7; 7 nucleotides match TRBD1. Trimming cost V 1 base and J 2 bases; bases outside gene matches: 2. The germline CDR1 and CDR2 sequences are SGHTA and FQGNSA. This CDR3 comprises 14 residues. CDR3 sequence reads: CASSLDRGTYEQYF. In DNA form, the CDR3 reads TGTGCCAGCAGCTTAGACAGGGGTACCTACGAGCAGTACTTC.

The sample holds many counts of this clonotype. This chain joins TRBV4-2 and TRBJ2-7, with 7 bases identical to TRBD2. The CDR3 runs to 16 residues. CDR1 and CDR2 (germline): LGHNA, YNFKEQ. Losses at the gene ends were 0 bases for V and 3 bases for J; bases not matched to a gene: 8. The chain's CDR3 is CASSQEVGLADYEQYF. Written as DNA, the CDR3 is TGTGCCAGCAGCCAAGAGGTGGGTCTAGCGGACTACGAGCAGTACTTC.

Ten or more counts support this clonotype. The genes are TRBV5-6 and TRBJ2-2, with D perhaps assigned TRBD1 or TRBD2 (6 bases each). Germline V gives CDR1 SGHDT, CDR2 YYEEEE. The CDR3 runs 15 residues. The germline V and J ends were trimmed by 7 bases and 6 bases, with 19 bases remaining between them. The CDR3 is CASGNGGRVAGELFF. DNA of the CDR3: TGTGCCAGCGGAAACGGGGGCAGGGTGGCCGGGGAGCTGTTTTTT. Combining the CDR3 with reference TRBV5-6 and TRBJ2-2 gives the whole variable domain DAGVTQSPTHLIKTRGQQVTLRCSPKSGHDTVSWYQQALGQGPQFIFQYYEEEERQRGNFPDRFSGHQFPNYSSELNVNALLLGDSALYLCASGNGGRVAGELFFGEGSRLTVL.

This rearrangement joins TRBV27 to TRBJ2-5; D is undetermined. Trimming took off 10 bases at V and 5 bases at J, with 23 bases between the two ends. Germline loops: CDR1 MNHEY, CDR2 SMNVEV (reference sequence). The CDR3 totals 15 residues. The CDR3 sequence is CATFYFGRGEETQYF. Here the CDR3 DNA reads TGTGCCACCTTTTATTTTGGGCGAGGAGAGGAGACCCAGTACTTC.

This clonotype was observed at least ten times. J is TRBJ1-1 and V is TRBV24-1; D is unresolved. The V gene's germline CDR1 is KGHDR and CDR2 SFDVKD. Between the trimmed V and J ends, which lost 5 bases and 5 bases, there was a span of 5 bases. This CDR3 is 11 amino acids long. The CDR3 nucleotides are TGTGCCACCAGTGCAGGAACTGAAGCTTTCTTT. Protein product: CATSAGTEAFF.

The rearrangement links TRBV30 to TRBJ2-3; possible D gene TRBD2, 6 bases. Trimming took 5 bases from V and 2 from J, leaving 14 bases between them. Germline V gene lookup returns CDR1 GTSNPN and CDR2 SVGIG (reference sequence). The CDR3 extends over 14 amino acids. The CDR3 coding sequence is TGTGCCTGGGACCACCGGGGGACCACAGATACGCAGTATTTT. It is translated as CAWDHRGTTDTQYF.

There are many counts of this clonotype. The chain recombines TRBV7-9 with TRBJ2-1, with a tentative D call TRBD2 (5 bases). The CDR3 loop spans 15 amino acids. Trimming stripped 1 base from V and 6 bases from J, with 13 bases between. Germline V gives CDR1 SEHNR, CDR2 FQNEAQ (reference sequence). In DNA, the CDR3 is TGTGCCAGCAGCTTAGAGCGGACCAGGAGCAATGAGCAGTTCTTC. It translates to CASSLERTRSNEQFF.

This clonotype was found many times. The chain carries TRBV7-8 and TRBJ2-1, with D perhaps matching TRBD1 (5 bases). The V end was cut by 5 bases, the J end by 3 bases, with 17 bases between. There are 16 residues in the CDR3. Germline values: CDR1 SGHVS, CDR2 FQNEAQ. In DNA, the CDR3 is TGTGCCAGCAGCCCTAAGGGGCTAATTTTCTACAATGAGCAGTTCTTC. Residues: CASSPKGLIFYNEQFF.

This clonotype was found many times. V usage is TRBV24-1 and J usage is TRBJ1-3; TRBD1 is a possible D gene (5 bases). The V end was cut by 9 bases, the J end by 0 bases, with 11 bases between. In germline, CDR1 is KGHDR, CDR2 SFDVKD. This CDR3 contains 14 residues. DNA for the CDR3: TGTGCCACCGCAGACAGTCGCTCTGGAAACACCATATATTTT. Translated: CATADSRSGNTIYF.